This TCR beta chain was obtained from a study of T cell changes during pregnancy in multiple sclerosis. Repertoires were generated with immunoSEQ multiplex PCR, while TCRdb's copy carries only in-frame clones and drops some. The top ten hold more than 2% of the sample, which has 60,000 or so clones, around 91% seen once. The CDR3 runs 15 residues. V was pared by 6 bases and J by 5 bases, with 8 bases of the junction left unmatched. Germline lookup yields CDR1 MRHNA and CDR2 SNTAGT. This chain links TRBV6-4 with TRBJ2-7; TRBD2 matches at 12 bases. The sequencing here drew on peripheral blood, taken in the second trimester of pregnancy. The sequence derives from a female donor in good health, enrolled as a control in a pregnancy study. CDR3 nucleotide sequence: TGTGCCAGCAGCTTACTAGCGGGAGGTTCCCACGAGCAGTACTTC. Translation: CASSLLAGGSHEQYF.